The 30 T cell receptor beta chains reported below all come from one sample, sequenced in a study of shared clonotypes between healthy human individuals. Libraries were prepared by immunoSEQ multiplex PCR; TCRdb keeps only in-frame clonotypes and omits some of them. Of some 2.1 million clones listed, over 85% are singletons. Naivety among CD8 cells was defined by CD45RO negativity and positive CCR7 selection, thereby excluding terminally differentiated effector memory CD45RA+ cells. The material sequenced was naive CD8+ T cells sorted from blood. The receptors shown here come from a man between 18 and 35 years old in good health.

This clone was seen more than once but under ten times. The same CDR3 also results from other DNA sequences found in this sample. J is TRBJ1-1 and V is TRBV7-9; D gene uncertain. The CDR3 runs 12 residues. The germline CDR1 and CDR2 sequences are SEHNR and FQNEAQ (reference sequence). Trimming pared 5 bases from V and 0 bases from J, leaving 4 bases between. The CDR3 region has the DNA TGTGCCAGCAGCCCAATGAACACTGAAGCTTTCTTT. Translated, it gives CASSPMNTEAFF.

The chain couples TRBV10-2 to TRBJ2-7; TRBD2 agrees at 11 bases. V dropped 10 bases and J dropped 3; count of bases not matched to a gene: 11. Germline assignment: CDR1 WSHSY and CDR2 SAAADI. The CDR3 extends over 15 amino acids. The CDR3 reads CATYSGRADLYEQYF. The CDR3 bases are TGCGCCACCTATAGCGGGAGGGCCGATCTCTACGAGCAGTACTTC.

The chain couples TRBV11-2 to TRBJ2-7; 10 positions agree with TRBD1. The CDR3 is 17 amino acids. Germline loops: CDR1 SGHAT, CDR2 FQNNGV. The V gene end was trimmed by 4 bases and the J gene end by 4 bases; junction bases not matched to a gene: 13. CDR3: CASSSFMPGQGWYEQYF. The DNA of the CDR3 is TGTGCCAGCAGCTCATTTATGCCGGGACAGGGGTGGTACGAGCAGTACTTC.

V and J are TRBV29-1 and TRBJ2-5; 7 bases are shared with TRBD1. V dropped 3 bases and J dropped 5; count of bases not matched to a gene: 9. The CDR3 sequence is 14 residues long. Germline CDR1 and CDR2: SQVTM and ANQGSEA. The CDR3 loop reads CSVDHPGQSETQYF. CDR3 in DNA: TGCAGCGTTGACCACCCGGGACAGTCGGAGACCCAGTACTTC.

V is TRBV5-6 and J is TRBJ1-2; 7 bases are shared with TRBD1. In germline, CDR1 is SGHDT, CDR2 YYEEEE. The CDR3 length is 15 residues. Germline trimming cut 0 bases from V and 6 bases from J; bases unmatched to any gene: 8. CDR3 coding DNA: TGTGCCAGCAGCTTGGTTTCAGGGGGAGACCATGGCTACACCTTC. This sequence encodes CASSLVSGGDHGYTF.

This chain joins TRBV18 and TRBJ1-2, with 9 bases identical to TRBD1. The V segment lost 3 bases and the J segment 3 bases; nucleotides outside the gene matches: 8. This CDR3 has 16 residues. Germline assignment: CDR1 KGHSH and CDR2 LQKENI. In DNA form, the CDR3 reads TGTGCCAGCTCACCTGTAGGGACAGGGATTCACTATGGCTACACCTTC. Residues: CASSPVGTGIHYGYTF.

This chain uses TRBV27 with TRBJ2-3; TRBD2 aligns across 9 bases. The CDR3 sequence is 13 residues long. Germline CDR1 reads MNHEY; CDR2 reads SMNVEV (reference sequence). V was pared by 8 bases and J by 5 bases, with 5 bases of the junction left unmatched. CDR3 sequence reads: CASGWRGGDTQYF. In DNA, the CDR3 is TGTGCCAGCGGGTGGCGGGGGGGAGATACGCAGTATTTT.

In this sample, this clone turned up once. The sample carries other DNA sequences with the same CDR3. The J gene is TRBJ1-1, the V gene TRBV30, with no clear D. The germline gives CDR1 GTSNPN, CDR2 SVGIG (reference sequence). The length of the CDR3 is 13 residues. V dropped 0 bases and J dropped 4 bases, with 9 bases sitting between them. This CDR3 reads CAWSVTVGTEAFF. In DNA form, the CDR3 reads TGTGCCTGGAGTGTAACGGTGGGCACTGAAGCTTTCTTT.

This chain links TRBV19 with TRBJ2-7; no clear D. Trimming pared 5 bases from V and 4 bases from J, leaving 12 bases between. Germline CDR1 is LNHDA and CDR2 is SQIVND (reference sequence). The length of the CDR3 is 13 residues. Written as DNA, the CDR3 is TGTGCCAGTAGTGCGGCAGTCGGGTACGAGCAGTACTTC. It specifies CASSAAVGYEQYF.

This chain joins TRBV28 and TRBJ1-2; 8 nucleotides line up with TRBD1. CDR3 size: 15 residues. J gave up 8 bases and V 5 bases, and 13 bases lay outside the gene matches. Germline V CDR1 and CDR2: MDHEN, SYDVKM. The CDR3 sequence is CASSVTVQGEWGYTF. The DNA of the CDR3 is TGTGCCAGCAGTGTAACCGTACAGGGGGAGTGGGGCTACACCTTC.

The chain has TRBV13 and TRBJ2-1, with TRBD2 matching 11 bases. V lost 5 bases to trimming and J lost 7 bases; unmatched junction nucleotides: 10. CDR3 length equals 16 residues. CDR1 is PRHDT, CDR2 FYEKMQ, per germline (reference sequence). The CDR3 reads CASSGLAGGTSNEQFF. CDR3 nucleotide sequence: TGTGCCAGCAGCGGTCTAGCGGGGGGAACCTCGAATGAGCAGTTCTTC.

The J gene is TRBJ2-2, the V gene TRBV5-6; 7 nucleotides align to TRBD1. The junction had 7 bases not matched to a gene; V was cut back by 2 bases and J by 3 bases. The CDR3 runs 16 residues. Germline V gives CDR1 SGHDT, CDR2 YYEEEE. The CDR3 loop reads CASSFPGQYDTGELFF. Written as DNA, the CDR3 is TGTGCCAGCAGCTTTCCGGGACAGTATGACACCGGGGAGCTGTTTTTT.

This chain connects TRBV9 to TRBJ2-2, with D maybe TRBD1 (6 bases). CDR1 and CDR2 (germline): SGDLS, YYNGEE. V dropped 7 bases and J dropped 5 bases, with 9 bases sitting between them. The CDR3 spans 12 residues. The CDR3 loop is CASGRGTGELFF. DNA for the CDR3: TGTGCCAGCGGTAGGGGGACCGGGGAGCTGTTTTTT.

J is TRBJ2-3 and V is TRBV29-1; tentatively, D is TRBD2 (6 bases). The V gene's germline CDR1 is SQVTM and CDR2 ANQGSEA. Between the trimmed V and J ends, which lost 1 base and 10 bases, there was a span of 21 bases. The CDR3 spans 15 residues. CDR3 loop: CSVEVPLTDSGAQYF. The CDR3 nucleotides are TGCAGCGTTGAAGTGCCTCTTACTGACTCGGGGGCGCAGTATTTT.

The gene calls are TRBV7-9 and TRBJ1-2; D may be TRBD1 (5 bases). The CDR3 runs 16 residues. Trimming cost V 0 bases and J 0 bases, with 11 bases left between them. Looked up from germline, CDR1 is SEHNR and CDR2 is FQNEAQ (reference sequence). The CDR3 DNA is TGTGCCAGCAGCTTAGCACGAGAGACAGCTAACTATGGCTACACCTTC. This encodes CASSLARETANYGYTF.

The chain employs TRBV11-2 and TRBJ2-1, with D possibly TRBD2 on 7 matching bases. The CDR3 has 16 residues. V was clipped by 5 bases and J by 8 bases, with 22 bases between them. Germline V lookup: CDR1 SGHAT, CDR2 FQNNGV. CDR3 in amino acids: CASSPAQGGGGDEQFF. DNA for the CDR3: TGTGCCAGCAGCCCAGCCCAGGGTGGCGGGGGCGATGAGCAGTTCTTC.

The V call is TRBV27, the J call TRBJ1-1; tentatively, D is TRBD1 (5 bases). This CDR3 comprises 14 residues. Germline lookup yields CDR1 MNHEY and CDR2 SMNVEV (reference sequence). The germline V and J ends were trimmed by 6 bases and 4 bases, with 15 bases remaining between them. CDR3 sequence reads: CASSELVGLTEAFF. CDR3 nucleotide sequence: TGTGCCAGCAGCGAGTTAGTGGGGCTCACTGAAGCTTTCTTT.

V and J are TRBV15 and TRBJ1-5; D is uncertain. Germline loops: CDR1 LNHNV, CDR2 YYDKDF (reference sequence). V gave up 0 bases and J gave up 3 bases, with 9 bases separating them. The CDR3 consists of 15 residues. CDR3 sequence reads: CATSRDMGINQPQHF. The CDR3 nucleotides are TGTGCCACCAGCAGAGATATGGGGATCAATCAGCCCCAGCATTTT.

The V and J genes are TRBV6-5 and TRBJ1-2; weak D call: TRBD1 (6 bases). V was trimmed by 6 bases and J by 6 bases, leaving 8 bases between them. The CDR3 totals 11 residues. CDR1 is MNHEY, CDR2 SVGAGI, per germline. CDR3: CASRGADGYTF. As DNA, the CDR3 is TGTGCCAGCAGGGGGGCGGATGGCTACACCTTC.

V is TRBV5-4 and J is TRBJ2-7; 9 bases match TRBD2. Germline lookup yields CDR1 SGHNT and CDR2 YYREEE (reference sequence). The CDR3 loop spans 13 amino acids. V was pared by 7 bases and J by 2 bases, with 4 bases of the junction left unmatched. The CDR3 DNA reads as TGTGCCAGCGGGCTAGCGGGGACCTACGAGCAGTACTTC. Translating it yields CASGLAGTYEQYF.

The chain links TRBV27 to TRBJ2-7, with TRBD2 matching over 8 bases. Germline CDR1 and CDR2: MNHEY and SMNVEV (reference sequence). Germline trimming cut 2 bases from V and 3 bases from J; bases unmatched to any gene: 18. There are 19 residues in the CDR3. The CDR3 spells CASSLGGPGLVLGYYEQYF. For the CDR3, the DNA is TGTGCCAGCAGTTTAGGGGGGCCGGGACTAGTGTTAGGGTACTACGAGCAGTACTTC.

This chain connects TRBV28 to TRBJ2-7; 12 nucleotides agree with TRBD2. Germline V gives CDR1 MDHEN, CDR2 SYDVKM. This CDR3 has 14 residues. The V gene end was trimmed by 6 bases and the J gene end by 4 bases; junction bases not matched to a gene: 4. The CDR3 region is CASRPSGGEYEQYF. The DNA of the CDR3 is TGTGCCAGCAGACCTAGCGGGGGGGAATACGAGCAGTACTTC.

The chain joins TRBV7-2 to TRBJ2-1; D gene uncertain. In germline, CDR1 is SGHTA, CDR2 FQGNSA. This CDR3 region has 15 residues. The V end was cut by 6 bases, the J end by 0 bases, with 12 bases between. The CDR3: CASRLPESSYNEQFF. CDR3 DNA sequence: TGTGCCAGCAGGCTCCCCGAGAGCTCCTACAATGAGCAGTTCTTC.

In this sample, this clone turned up a few times. The chain is built from TRBV2 and TRBJ2-2, with TRBD2 matching over 10 bases. V dropped 7 bases and J dropped 3; count of bases not matched to a gene: 2. Germline CDR1 SNHLY, CDR2 FYNNEI. This CDR3 has 14 residues. The CDR3 DNA reads TGTGCCAGCATTGGACTAGCGGACACCGGGGAGCTGTTTTTT. Protein: CASIGLADTGELFF.

This clone was seen only a few times. The rearrangement joins TRBV7-2 to TRBJ1-2; D not certain. CDR3 length: 12 residues. Germline V gene data show CDR1 as SGHTA and CDR2 as FQGNSA. Trimming removed 1 base at V and 3 bases at J, with 3 bases between. This chain's CDR3 is CASSLGDYGYTF. CDR3 nucleotide sequence: TGTGCCAGCAGCTTAGGGGACTATGGCTACACCTTC.

The CDR3 reads CASAGTTYSTDTQYF. The CDR3 region has the DNA TGTGCCAGCGCTGGGACTACCTATAGCACAGATACGCAGTATTTT. The chain couples TRBV6-1 to TRBJ2-3, with 7 bases aligning to TRBD2. Germline V gene lookup returns CDR1 MNHNS and CDR2 SASEGT. The CDR3 length is 15 residues. Trimming at V came to 8 bases and at J to 0 bases, leaving 8 bases not matched to a gene.

This clone was found once. The rearrangement links TRBV5-1 to TRBJ1-1, with 8 nucleotides matching TRBD1. The germline CDR1 and CDR2 sequences are SGHRS and YFSETQ. The CDR3 runs to 18 residues. The ends lost 4 bases at V and 0 bases at J; junction bases unmatched: 14. CDR3 nucleotide sequence: TGCGCCAGCAGCCCTGTGGGGGACAGGCCTCTTCTGAACACTGAAGCTTTCTTT. Its translation is CASSPVGDRPLLNTEAFF.

This clone has a handful of counts. The chain is built from TRBV6-5 and TRBJ1-6; D is possibly TRBD1 (5 bases). CDR3 length: 12 amino acids. Trimming left V 6 bases short and J 8 bases short, with 8 bases between. Germline V gene data show CDR1 as MNHEY and CDR2 as SVGAGI. This chain's CDR3 is CASSPGHSPLHF. As DNA, the CDR3 is TGTGCCAGCAGCCCGGGGCATTCACCCCTCCACTTT.

The chain uses TRBV7-9 and TRBJ2-1, with 13 nucleotides matching TRBD2. Germline V gene sequence: CDR1 SEHNR, CDR2 FQNEAQ (reference sequence). The CDR3 extends over 15 amino acids. The J segment lost 9 bases and the V segment lost 5 bases, leaving 7 bases of the junction unmatched. CDR3 DNA: TGTGCCAGCAGCCAACTAGCGGGAGGGCGAGGTGAGCAGTTCTTC. It codes for CASSQLAGGRGEQFF.

This clone was counted a single time. The chain joins TRBV7-9 to TRBJ2-1; the D is unclear. Trimming shortened V by 3 bases and J by 8 bases, and 8 bases separated the two germline ends. CDR3 size: 12 residues. The germline CDR1 and CDR2 sequences are SEHNR and FQNEAQ (reference sequence). This CDR3 is CASSFGDHEQFF. The CDR3 DNA follows: TGTGCCAGCAGCTTTGGGGATCATGAGCAGTTCTTC.